This T cell receptor (beta chain) derives from a study of T cells after yellow fever vaccination. The CDR3 runs to 12 residues. Germline values: CDR1 SGHNT, CDR2 YYREEE (reference sequence). Trimming left V 4 bases short and J 7 bases short, with 8 bases between. Each CDR3 protein is one row after TCRdb ran MiXCR on the 5' RACE reads. The sample lists roughly 500,000 distinct CDR3 sequences, 15% to 20% occurring once. The input for sequencing was PBMCs, taken 15 days after the yellow fever booster vaccination. The sequence derives from a man aged 25 to 45 who received the YFV17D yellow fever vaccine. The rearrangement links TRBV5-4 to TRBJ2-2; D is undetermined. The CDR3 DNA reads as TGTGCCAGCAGCCGGATGGGCGGGGAGCTGTTTTTT. Translating gives CASSRMGGELFF.